This T cell receptor beta chain was recorded in a study of T cell clonotyping in hematopoietic cell transplantation. Recipients were bled about 28 days pretransplant and at posttransplant days 30, 100, 180. General study results and limits: No sorting was done, leaving CD4 and CD8 contributions mixed. Pathologically expanded recipient clonotypes increased progressively from day 30 to day 180 as diversity fell. Few recipient clonotypes overlapped donors; over 95% were de novo at given depth.

Data came from immunoSEQ multiplex PCR; TCRdb stores just in-frame clones and leaves some out. Seen here are tens of thousands of clones, roughly 92% observed once, and the top ten hold around a tenth. Points on this clone: As yet, its antigen is unknown.

The CDR3 extends over 14 amino acids. V was shortened by 4 bases and J by 4 bases, with 11 bases between the two germline ends. Germline lookup yields CDR1 LNHDA and CDR2 SQIVND (reference sequence). The input for sequencing was PBMCs, taken 100 days after allogeneic stem cell transplant. The TCR was taken from a female patient aged 50-59 years who had an allogeneic stem cell transplant from a related donor, so the T cells may come from the graft donor. Some clones in this sample may be carry-over from other donors' samples. The J gene is TRBJ2-1, the V gene TRBV19; maybe TRBD1 (5 bases). CDR3 DNA sequence: TGTGCCAGTAGTACCCGACAGCCATACAATGAGCAGTTCTTC. Translated: CASSTRQPYNEQFF.